This T cell receptor beta chain is from a study of T-cell memory formation after mild COVID-19 (dated by TCRdb to about 2021). Background on the whole study: TCR sequence clusters from the two donors were found to be largely donor specific. T-cell clones expanding and contracting after mild COVID-19 in a couple of donors were tracked by longitudinal TCRalpha and TCRbeta repertoire sequencing. The cohort was made up of two young adult volunteers, one female and one male, who were previously healthy.

PBMCs were isolated by Ficoll-Paque density gradient centrifugation. Sequencing was carried out with an Illumina NovaSeq 6000. cDNA libraries for TCRalpha and TCRbeta were prepared by 5'RACE using constant-segment primers, with sample barcodes and unique molecular identifiers added. RNA was extracted from every sample with Trizol reagent. The libraries were amplified in two PCR steps, and the second step added a second sample barcode and Illumina TruSeq adapters. Sequencing of the libraries was done on an Illumina NovaSeq, producing 2 x 150 bp paired-end reads. The original pipeline was this. Reads were demultiplexed and collapsed into UMI-guided consensus sequences with migec v1.2.7. Using mixcr v2.1.11, the UMI consensuses were aligned to TRA and TRB V and J templates and assembled into clonotypes. A clonotype was counted as expanded or contracted only when both edgeR and NoisET called the clonotype significant, with the noise models trained on biological replicates. For edgeR calls, the cutoffs were a false discovery rate-adjusted p below 0.01 and a log2 fold-change threshold of 1. As an exploratory analysis of dynamics, max-normalized trajectories of the 1000 most abundant clonotypes were examined with PCA combined with hierarchical clustering. Separately sequenced CD4+ and CD8+ repertoires were used to assign a CD4 or CD8 phenotype to each responding clone. TCRdb passed the public sequencing reads through fastp at Q25 and MiXCR, retaining productive beta sequences. CDR3 protein sequences are deduplicated, and each keeps its most common genes and DNA. It is TCRdb's table, rather than the study itself, that gives the V and J calls and clone size. The sample records a few hundred thousand distinct CDR3 sequences, roughly 21% of which are singletons. About 8.4% of the sample is held by the ten biggest clonotypes.

What the research found in general, with its limitations: Clones that contracted from day 15 to 85 showed balanced CD4/CD8 phenotypes, whereas a second wave of clones that expanded from day 15 to 37 leaned towards CD4+. Some responding clones were found in pre-infection memory, which suggests that pre-existing cross-reactive memory T cells took part in the SARS-CoV-2 response. The study included only a couple of mild cases, and larger cohorts that include severe cases with pre-infection samples were judged to be necessary. Contracting CD4+ clones were found mainly in CM and EM memory subsets, while CD8+ clones were enriched in EMRA. The second-wave clones that peaked on day 37 were not confirmed to be SARS-CoV-2 specific.

About this clonotype itself: No cognate antigen has been identified for it. There are no base qualities to consult, and no much larger clone falls within one base.

The clonotype comes from an adult woman who had mild COVID-19 (a few samples of this study predate the infection). The sample titles of this study are shuffled in the database, so cell type and time point are left out; the donor was told from shared clones. Sequencing was done on a sample of PBMCs or a T cell subset sorted from them (not recorded which).

The CDR3 loop reads CAWGKAGYTF. The sequenced DNA is TGTGCCTGGGGGAAAGCTGGCTACACCTTC. The chain uses TRBV30 and TRBJ1-2; the D gene remains uncertain. From the cysteine through the phenylalanine, the CDR3 covers 10 amino acids. Only CDR3 DNA is held: 30 bases, read in frame from base 1. The germline V gene (reference sequence) gives CDR1 as GTSNPN and CDR2 as SVGIG. Trimming takes 5 bases from V and 7 bases from J, and the germline ends sit 8 bases apart.